Below, 10 T cell receptor beta chains from the same sample are listed, as sequenced in a study of graft-versus-host responses after intestinal transplantation. Intraepithelial and lamina propria lymphocytes were released after the graft tissue was processed. TCRdb's table, derived via immunoSEQ multiplex PCR, lists solely in-frame clones and lacks some. The table has nearly 15,000 clones, about three fifths seen once. The sequencing here drew on ileum tissue, taken 524 days after transplant. Source of these receptors: a human patient who received an intestinal transplant, so some T cells may come from the graft donor.

The V call is TRBV5-1, the J call TRBJ2-2; the match to TRBD2 covers 8 bases. The CDR3 consists of 18 residues. Germline V gives CDR1 SGHRS, CDR2 YFSETQ. The ends lost 4 bases at V and 0 bases at J; junction bases unmatched: 11. DNA for the CDR3: TGCGCCAGCAGCCCACCACCGGCGGGGGGTCCGAACACCGGGGAGCTGTTTTTT. It codes for CASSPPPAGGPNTGELFF. The complete variable domain, with remaining parts taken from reference TRBV5-1 and TRBJ2-2, reads KAGVTQTPRYLIKTRGQQVTLSCSPISGHRSVSWYQQTPGQGLQFLFEYFSETQRNKGNFPGRFSGRQFSNSRSEMNVSTLELGDSALYLCASSPPPAGGPNTGELFFGEGSRLTVL.

The chain uses TRBV15 and TRBJ2-7, with 9 bases fitting TRBD1. CDR3 length equals 14 residues. Germline CDR1 and CDR2: LNHNV and YYDKDF (reference sequence). Losses at the gene ends were 9 bases for V and 6 bases for J; bases not matched to a gene: 12. The CDR3 loop is CATPSGTGFGEQYF. The CDR3 DNA reads TGTGCCACACCCAGCGGGACAGGGTTTGGCGAGCAGTACTTC.

V usage is TRBV4-3 and J usage is TRBJ2-2, with TRBD2 matching over 10 bases. Trimming removed 0 bases from V and 7 bases from J; junction bases left unmatched: 5. The germline V gene has CDR1 LGHNA and CDR2 YSLEER. The CDR3 consists of 16 residues. Written as DNA, the CDR3 is TGCGCCAGCAGCCAAGAACCTAGCGGGGGTGTCGGGGAGCTGTTTTTT. Its protein product is CASSQEPSGGVGELFF.

This sequence joins TRBV12-5 and TRBJ1-1, with no clear D. Germline values: CDR1 LGHNT, CDR2 FRNRAP. V was clipped by 3 bases and J by 1 base, with 6 bases between them. The CDR3 has 13 amino acids. CDR3 sequence: CASGLGGNTEAFF. CDR3 in DNA: TGTGCTAGTGGTTTAGGAGGGAACACTGAAGCTTTCTTT. Drawing the rest from reference TRBV12-5 and TRBJ1-1, the complete variable domain is DARVTQTPRHKVTEMGQEVTMRCQPILGHNTVFWYRQTMMQGLELLAYFRNRAPLDDSGMPKDRFSAEMPDATLATLKIQPSEPRDSAVYFCASGLGGNTEAFFGQGTRLTVV.

Only a few counts were recorded for this clone. This chain links TRBV19 with TRBJ2-2, with 7 bases that match TRBD1. The CDR3 is 14 residues long. V gave up 9 bases and J gave up 0 bases; unmatched junction bases: 4. Germline CDR1 is LNHDA and CDR2 is SQIVND (reference sequence). The CDR3 bases are TGTGCCAGCCTAGGGACAGCGAACACCGGGGAGCTGTTTTTT. Translation: CASLGTANTGELFF. Using reference TRBV19 and TRBJ2-2 for the parts outside the CDR3, the full variable domain is DGGITQSPKYLFRKEGQNVTLSCEQNLNHDAMYWYRQDPGQGLRLIYYSQIVNDFQKGDIAEGYSVSREKKESFPLTVTSAQKNPTAFYLCASLGTANTGELFFGEGSRLTVL.

The chain links TRBV19 to TRBJ2-7; TRBD1 aligns across 7 bases. Trimming cost V 3 bases and J 0 bases; bases outside gene matches: 5. This CDR3 has 15 amino acids. Germline V gene lookup returns CDR1 LNHDA and CDR2 SQIVND (reference sequence). The DNA of the CDR3 is TGTGCCAGTAGTATCTCCAGGGGGTACTCCTACGAGCAGTACTTC. It codes for CASSISRGYSYEQYF.

This chain joins TRBV7-7 and TRBJ2-7; 7 positions match TRBD1. CDR3 length: 15 residues. Trimming removed 0 bases from V and 2 bases from J; junction bases left unmatched: 4. CDR1 SSHAT and CDR2 FNYEAQ come from the germline V gene (reference sequence). The CDR3 DNA is TGTGCCAGCAGCTTAGCGACAGGGACCCCCTACGAGCAGTACTTC. Amino acid sequence: CASSLATGTPYEQYF.

This clone was seen just once. The V call is TRBV30, the J call TRBJ2-3; 10 bases agree with TRBD2. V was clipped by 0 bases and J by 3 bases; unmatched bases: 9. This CDR3 contains 17 residues. Looked up from germline, CDR1 is GTSNPN and CDR2 is SVGIG (reference sequence). The CDR3 here is CAWSVEAGGLGTDTQYF. The CDR3 region has the DNA TGTGCCTGGAGTGTTGAAGCGGGGGGGCTTGGAACAGATACGCAGTATTTT.

V and J are TRBV19 and TRBJ1-4; D is perhaps TRBD1 (6 bases). The V gene lost 1 base and the J gene lost 8 bases, with 14 bases spanning the gap. Germline loops: CDR1 LNHDA, CDR2 SQIVND (reference sequence). The CDR3 consists of 15 residues. The CDR3 DNA reads TGTGCCAGTAGTATAGTAGCAGGGGTGGCGGAAAAACTGTTTTTT. It codes for CASSIVAGVAEKLFF.

The chain recombines TRBV4-2 with TRBJ2-7, with D possibly TRBD1 on 7 matching bases. Germline V gene lookup returns CDR1 LGHNA and CDR2 YNFKEQ. Trimming shortened V by 2 bases and J by 3 bases, and 17 bases separated the two germline ends. This CDR3 has 16 residues. The CDR3: CASSQQEAGGIYEQYF. DNA for the CDR3: TGTGCCAGCAGCCAACAGGAGGCAGGGGGGATCTACGAGCAGTACTTC.